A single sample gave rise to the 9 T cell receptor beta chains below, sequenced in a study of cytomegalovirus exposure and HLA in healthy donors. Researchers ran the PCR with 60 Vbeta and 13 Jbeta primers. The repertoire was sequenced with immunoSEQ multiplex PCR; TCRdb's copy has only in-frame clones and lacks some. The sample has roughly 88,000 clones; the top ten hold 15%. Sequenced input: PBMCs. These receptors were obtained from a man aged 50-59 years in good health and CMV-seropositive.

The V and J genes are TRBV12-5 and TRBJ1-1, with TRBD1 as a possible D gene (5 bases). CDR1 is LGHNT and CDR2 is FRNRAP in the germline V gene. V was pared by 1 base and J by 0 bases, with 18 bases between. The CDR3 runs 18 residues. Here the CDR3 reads CASGLALFAGQMNTEAFF. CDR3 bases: TGTGCTAGTGGTTTGGCTTTATTTGCAGGGCAAATGAACACTGAAGCTTTCTTT.

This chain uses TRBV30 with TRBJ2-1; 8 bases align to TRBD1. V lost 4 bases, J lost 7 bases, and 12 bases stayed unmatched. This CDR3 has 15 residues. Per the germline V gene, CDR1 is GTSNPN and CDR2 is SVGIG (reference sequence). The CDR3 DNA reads TGTGCCTGGAAAGGCACAGGGGGGTTTTATAATGAGCAGTTCTTC. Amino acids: CAWKGTGGFYNEQFF. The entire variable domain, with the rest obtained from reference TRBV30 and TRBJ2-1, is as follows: SQTIHQWPATLVQPVGSPLSLECTVEGTSNPNLYWYRQAAGRGLQLLFYSVGIGQISSEVPQNLSASRPQDRQFILSSKKLLLSDSGFYLCAWKGTGGFYNEQFFGPGTRLTVL.

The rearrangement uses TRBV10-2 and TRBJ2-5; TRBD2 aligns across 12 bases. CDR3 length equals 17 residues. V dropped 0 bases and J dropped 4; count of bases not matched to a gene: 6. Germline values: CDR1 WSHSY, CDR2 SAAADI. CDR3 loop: CASSESASGRVRETQYF. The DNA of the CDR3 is TGCGCCAGCAGTGAGTCAGCTAGCGGGAGGGTCAGAGAGACCCAGTACTTC.

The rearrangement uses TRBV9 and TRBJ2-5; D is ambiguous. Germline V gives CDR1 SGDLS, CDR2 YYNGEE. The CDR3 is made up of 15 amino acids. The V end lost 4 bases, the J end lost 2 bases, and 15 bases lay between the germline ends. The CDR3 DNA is TGTGCCAGCAGCCTGGGCCCAAACCAACAAGAGACCCAGTACTTC. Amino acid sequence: CASSLGPNQQETQYF.

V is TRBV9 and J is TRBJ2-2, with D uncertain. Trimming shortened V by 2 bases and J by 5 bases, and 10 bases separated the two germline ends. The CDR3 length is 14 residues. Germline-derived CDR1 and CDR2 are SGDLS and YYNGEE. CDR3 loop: CASSVGQATGELFF. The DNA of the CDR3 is TGTGCCAGCAGCGTTGGGCAGGCGACCGGGGAGCTGTTTTTT.

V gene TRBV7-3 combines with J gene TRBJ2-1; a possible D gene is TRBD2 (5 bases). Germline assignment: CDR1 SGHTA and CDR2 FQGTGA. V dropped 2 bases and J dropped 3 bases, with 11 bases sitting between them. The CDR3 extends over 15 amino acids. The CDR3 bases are TGTGCCAGCAGCTTATCGGCGGCGGGCTACAATGAGCAGTTCTTC. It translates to CASSLSAAGYNEQFF.

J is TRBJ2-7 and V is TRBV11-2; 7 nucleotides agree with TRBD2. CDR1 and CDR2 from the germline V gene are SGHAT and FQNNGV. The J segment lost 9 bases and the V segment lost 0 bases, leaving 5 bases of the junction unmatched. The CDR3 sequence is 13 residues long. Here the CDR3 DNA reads TGTGCCAGCAGCTTAGAAAGCGGGACCGGGCAGTACGTC. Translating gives CASSLESGTGQYV.

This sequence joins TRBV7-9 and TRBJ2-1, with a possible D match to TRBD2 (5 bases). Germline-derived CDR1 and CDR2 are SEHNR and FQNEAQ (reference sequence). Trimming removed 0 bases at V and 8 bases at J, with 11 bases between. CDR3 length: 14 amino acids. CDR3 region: CASSLASVSDEQFF. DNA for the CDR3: TGTGCCAGCAGCTTAGCTTCGGTTAGCGATGAGCAGTTCTTC.

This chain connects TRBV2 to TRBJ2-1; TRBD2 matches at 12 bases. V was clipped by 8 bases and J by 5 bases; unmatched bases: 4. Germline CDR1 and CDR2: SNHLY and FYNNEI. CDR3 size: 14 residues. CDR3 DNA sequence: TGTGCCAGCGGCACTAGCGGGAGGAACAATGAGCAGTTCTTC. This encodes CASGTSGRNNEQFF.